The 10 T cell receptor beta chains presented below share a single source sample, sequenced in a study of beta chain features in type 1 diabetes. Notes on the study in general: Across all four CD4+ subsets, people with type 1 diabetes showed modestly shorter TCRB CDR3s.

No antigen has been assigned to these receptors. The whole isolated RNA underwent reverse transcription, so sequencing captured expressed TCRB transcripts. Data came from immunoSEQ multiplex PCR; TCRdb stores just in-frame clones and leaves some out. The sample shows 200,000 to 300,000 clones, 14% of them seen only once. The sequencing sample was made of naive CD4+ T cells from blood. The receptors were sampled from a man aged 25-45 years with type 1 diabetes.

This clone was observed a few times. The chain employs TRBV7-9 and TRBJ2-1; a weak D match, TRBD2 (6 bases). V gave up 5 bases and J gave up 9 bases, with 17 bases separating them. The germline V gene encodes CDR1 SEHNR and CDR2 FQNEAQ (reference sequence). The CDR3 has 14 amino acids. The CDR3 spells CASSRDWLVGEQFF. The CDR3 DNA reads as TGTGCCAGCAGCCGGGACTGGCTGGTCGGTGAGCAGTTCTTC.

To note about this clone: One end of the junction varies from germline; a read error may be responsible. This sequence joins TRBV5-4 and TRBJ1-1; D might be TRBD1 (5 bases). Germline CDR1 SGHNT, CDR2 YYREEE (reference sequence). The CDR3 extends over 16 amino acids. This CDR3 is CASSFIGGAIAAEAFF. DNA of the CDR3: TGTGCCAGCAGCTTTATAGGCGGGGCCATAGCGGCTGAGGCTTTCTTT.

The rearrangement joins TRBV13 to TRBJ1-1; 7 nucleotides agree with TRBD1. Germline assignment: CDR1 PRHDT and CDR2 FYEKMQ (reference sequence). J was trimmed by 6 bases and V by 7 bases; bases with no gene match: 11. The CDR3 extends over 14 amino acids. CDR3 coding DNA: TGTGCCAGCAATCAGGACAGGAGGAGGCCTGAAGCTTTCTTT. Its protein product is CASNQDRRRPEAFF.

The chain carries TRBV27 and TRBJ2-5; D is undetermined. Trimming took 6 bases from V and 5 from J, leaving 7 bases between them. Germline V lookup: CDR1 MNHEY, CDR2 SMNVEV (reference sequence). There are 11 residues in the CDR3. Here the CDR3 reads CASRHGETQYF. The CDR3 DNA reads TGTGCCAGCAGGCACGGGGAGACCCAGTACTTC.

This clone was picked up a small number of times. CDR3 coding DNA: TGTGCCAGCTCACCGACAGAACGGGACACTGAAGCTTTCTTT. It codes for CASSPTERDTEAFF. This chain links TRBV18 with TRBJ1-1, with D possibly matching TRBD1 (5 bases). Trimming took 3 bases from V and 3 from J, leaving 11 bases between them. Germline V gene lookup returns CDR1 KGHSH and CDR2 LQKENI. The CDR3 runs 14 residues.

This clone was observed a handful of times. The V call is TRBV7-9, the J call TRBJ1-1; 9 bases line up with TRBD1. The germline gives CDR1 SEHNR, CDR2 FQNEAQ (reference sequence). The CDR3 loop spans 16 amino acids. V shed 8 bases and J 3 bases; nucleotides not matched to a gene: 13. In DNA, the CDR3 is TGTGCCAGCGGATCCTGGGACAGGGTCGCGGACACTGAAGCTTTCTTT. Its translation is CASGSWDRVADTEAFF.

V gene TRBV5-1 combines with J gene TRBJ1-1; 9 bases match TRBD1. V was pared by 3 bases and J by 4 bases, with 1 base of the junction left unmatched. Germline CDR1 is SGHRS and CDR2 is YFSETQ. The length of the CDR3 is 13 residues. The DNA for the CDR3 is TGCGCCAGCAGCTCGGGACAGGGCACTGAAGCTTTCTTT. Its translation is CASSSGQGTEAFF.

This chain links TRBV5-6 with TRBJ2-7; possibly TRBD1 for D (5 bases). CDR1 is SGHDT and CDR2 is YYEEEE in the germline V gene. The CDR3 loop spans 14 amino acids. Trimming shortened V by 3 bases and J by 6 bases, and 16 bases separated the two germline ends. CDR3 protein: CASSSPQGIGEQYF. CDR3 sequence (DNA): TGTGCCAGCAGCTCCCCCCAGGGTATCGGCGAGCAGTACTTC.

The chain couples TRBV5-1 to TRBJ2-1; D is perhaps TRBD2 (5 bases). V dropped 0 bases and J dropped 8 bases, with 12 bases sitting between them. CDR1 and CDR2 (germline): SGHRS, YFSETQ. The length of the CDR3 is 14 residues. The CDR3 spells CASSLARESDEQFF. The CDR3 bases are TGCGCCAGCAGCTTGGCTCGGGAATCGGATGAGCAGTTCTTC. Supplemented by reference TRBV5-1 and TRBJ2-1, the full variable domain reads KAGVTQTPRYLIKTRGQQVTLSCSPISGHRSVSWYQQTPGQGLQFLFEYFSETQRNKGNFPGRFSGRQFSNSRSEMNVSTLELGDSALYLCASSLARESDEQFFGPGTRLTVL.

This clone came up a few times. The CDR3 spells CASSLVWSESYEQYF. The CDR3 DNA is TGTGCCAGCAGCTTAGTATGGTCGGAGTCCTACGAGCAGTACTTC. This rearrangement joins TRBV7-9 to TRBJ2-7; D call uncertain. V was trimmed by 1 base and J by 1 base, leaving 11 bases between them. This CDR3 contains 15 residues. Germline-derived CDR1 and CDR2 are SEHNR and FQNEAQ (reference sequence).